Each of the 20 T cell receptor beta chains below was sequenced from the same sample in a study of control samples from healthy donors and cancer patients. TCRdb keeps only in-frame clones here, not all; method: immunoSEQ multiplex PCR. The sample has around 96,000 clones; over 85% are singletons. Source material: blood. The receptors shown here come from a man aged 18 to 29 in good health.

The V and J genes are TRBV12-3 or TRBV12-4 and TRBJ2-5, with 7 positions matching TRBD2. The trim removed 3 bases at V and 5 bases at J, leaving 3 bases unmatched. The CDR3 sequence is 13 residues long. CDR3 in amino acids: CASSFSGTETQYF. The CDR3 nucleotides read TGTGCCAGCAGTTTCAGCGGGACGGAGACCCAGTACTTC.

The chain employs TRBV7-8 and TRBJ1-2; D is unresolved. CDR3 length: 15 amino acids. Germline CDR1 reads SGHVS; CDR2 reads FQNEAQ. With 2 bases removed from V and 0 bases from J, the gap between germline ends came to 10 bases. The CDR3 protein is CASSLFRKSNYGYTF. The DNA of the CDR3 is TGTGCCAGCAGCTTATTTCGGAAGTCTAACTATGGCTACACCTTC. The variable domain in full, completed from reference TRBV7-8 and TRBJ1-2, reads GAGVSQSPRYKVAKRGQDVALRCDPISGHVSLFWYQQALGQGPEFLTYFQNEAQLDKSGLPSDRFFAERPEGSVSTLKIQRTQQEDSAVYLCASSLFRKSNYGYTFGSGTRLTVV.

CDR3 DNA: TGTGCCAGCAGCTCCTACTTAGCGGGCGGGTCCGGAGGGATGGAGCAGTTCTTC. This codes for CASSSYLAGGSGGMEQFF. The chain joins TRBV11-3 to TRBJ2-1, with 7 bases lining up with TRBD2. The V segment lost 4 bases and the J segment 10 bases; nucleotides outside the gene matches: 22. Germline assignment: CDR1 SGHNT and CDR2 YENEEA. This CDR3 is 18 amino acids long.

The chain joins TRBV6-5 to TRBJ1-3, with a weak D call TRBD1 (5 bases). This CDR3 comprises 16 residues. Looked up from germline, CDR1 is MNHEY and CDR2 is SVGAGI. V dropped 0 bases and J dropped 6 bases, with 15 bases sitting between them. The CDR3 DNA reads as TGTGCCAGCAGTTACTCGAGGGTTCCGGGGGAAAACACCATATATTTT. Translating gives CASSYSRVPGENTIYF.

This clone was detected a few times. The V gene is TRBV7-9, the J gene TRBJ2-1; TRBD2 matches 7 bases. This CDR3 is 12 amino acids long. Per germline, CDR1 SEHNR and CDR2 FQNEAQ (reference sequence). Trimming cost V 5 bases and J 9 bases; bases outside gene matches: 4. In DNA form, the CDR3 reads TGTGCCAGCAGCGTTAGCGGGCCTGAGCAGTTCTTC. Translation: CASSVSGPEQFF.

The chain carries TRBV20-1 and TRBJ1-1, with unresolved D. Trimming removed 1 base at V and 7 bases at J, with 7 bases between. CDR3 length equals 11 residues. Per germline, CDR1 DFQATT and CDR2 SNEGSKA (reference sequence). The CDR3 loop is CSARGLLEAFF. CDR3 DNA sequence: TGCAGTGCTAGAGGACTACTTGAAGCTTTCTTT.

The chain couples TRBV9 to TRBJ2-2; weak D call: TRBD2 (5 bases). Deletions cut 0 bases from V and 2 bases from J, with 8 bases between. Germline loops: CDR1 SGDLS, CDR2 YYNGEE. The CDR3 is made up of 15 amino acids. This chain's CDR3 is CASSVAGSNTGELFF. The CDR3 nucleotides are TGTGCCAGCAGCGTAGCGGGATCCAACACCGGGGAGCTGTTTTTT.

The chain joins TRBV4-2 to TRBJ2-2; D perhaps matches TRBD1 (6 bases). V dropped 0 bases and J dropped 5 bases, with 16 bases sitting between them. CDR3 length: 17 residues. Germline V gene data show CDR1 as LGHNA and CDR2 as YNFKEQ. The CDR3 bases are TGTGCCAGCAGCCAAGAAGGGTCAGGGCAGGGGACCGGGGAGCTGTTTTTT. Residues: CASSQEGSGQGTGELFF.

This chain connects TRBV7-3 to TRBJ1-2; no clear D. The CDR3 sequence is 14 residues long. CDR1 and CDR2 (germline): SGHTA, FQGTGA. Trimming pared 0 bases from V and 2 bases from J, leaving 7 bases between. The CDR3, as DNA: TGTGCCAGCAGCTTAACGGCTTCGAACTATGGCTACACCTTC. The encoded protein is CASSLTASNYGYTF.

The rearrangement uses TRBV9 and TRBJ2-3; 7 positions agree with TRBD2. Germline V gives CDR1 SGDLS, CDR2 YYNGEE. The trim removed 0 bases at V and 3 bases at J, leaving 4 bases unmatched. The CDR3 runs to 15 residues. The CDR3 sequence is CASSVAGGLTDTQYF. The CDR3 DNA is TGTGCCAGCAGCGTAGCGGGAGGATTAACAGATACGCAGTATTTT.

This chain links TRBV30 with TRBJ1-1, with unresolved D. CDR3 length equals 17 residues. The germline V gene has CDR1 GTSNPN and CDR2 SVGIG (reference sequence). The V and J ends lost 3 bases and 2 bases respectively, with 22 bases between them. The CDR3 region is CAWSGPLWYPNNTEAFF. The CDR3, as DNA: TGTGCCTGGAGCGGACCCCTATGGTACCCGAACAACACTGAAGCTTTCTTT.

The chain couples TRBV30 to TRBJ1-1, with D tentatively TRBD1 (5 bases). The CDR3 spans 14 residues. CDR1 is GTSNPN, CDR2 SVGIG, per germline (reference sequence). Trimming removed 4 bases at V and 6 bases at J, with 18 bases between. The CDR3 here is CAWTPGGRSAEAFF. CDR3 bases: TGTGCCTGGACCCCGGGGGGTCGCAGCGCTGAAGCTTTCTTT.

This chain uses TRBV6-4 with TRBJ1-1; D is possibly TRBD1 (5 bases). Trimming removed 4 bases from V and 0 bases from J, with 6 bases in between. This CDR3 spans 13 amino acids. Germline assignment: CDR1 MRHNA and CDR2 SNTAGT. CDR3 sequence: CASSVGVNTEAFF. For the CDR3, the DNA is TGTGCCAGCAGTGTGGGGGTGAACACTGAAGCTTTCTTT.

In its sample, this clone was seen once. Written as DNA, the CDR3 is TGTGCCAGCAGCCAGAGACAAGAGGGCTACACCTTC. Its protein product is CASSQRQEGYTF. The chain uses TRBV5-4 and TRBJ1-2; D unresolved. The germline V and J ends were trimmed by 4 bases and 8 bases, with 12 bases remaining between them. CDR1 and CDR2 (germline): SGHNT, YYREEE (reference sequence). The CDR3 has 12 residues.

The rearrangement links TRBV25-1 to TRBJ2-7; D may be TRBD1 (6 bases). This CDR3 spans 11 amino acids. V was pared by 5 bases and J by 6 bases, with 8 bases between. Germline V gives CDR1 MGHDK, CDR2 SYGVNS. CDR3 coding DNA: TGTGCCAGCAGTCCAGGGGTCGAGCAGTACTTC. It specifies CASSPGVEQYF.

V and J are TRBV4-2 and TRBJ1-2; no firm D call. Trimming shortened V by 0 bases and J by 8 bases, and 13 bases separated the two germline ends. CDR1 LGHNA and CDR2 YNFKEQ come from the germline V gene. The CDR3 totals 14 residues. The CDR3 DNA reads as TGTGCCAGCAGCCAAGACGCGACAATAGGCGGCTACACCTTC. Translating gives CASSQDATIGGYTF.

The table lists this clone with a few counts. The chain combines TRBV6-5 with TRBJ1-5, with D uncertain. Looked up from germline, CDR1 is MNHEY and CDR2 is SVGAGI. V was shortened by 2 bases and J by 6 bases, with 11 bases between the two germline ends. The CDR3 consists of 14 residues. CDR3 in amino acids: CASSYKVEGQPQHF. DNA for the CDR3: TGTGCCAGCAGTTACAAGGTAGAGGGTCAGCCCCAGCATTTT.

The V gene is TRBV5-6, the J gene TRBJ1-1; D may be TRBD1 (5 bases). The CDR3 runs to 16 residues. V was shortened by 4 bases and J by 3 bases, with 19 bases between the two germline ends. CDR1 is SGHDT and CDR2 is YYEEEE in the germline V gene. The CDR3 DNA is TGTGCCAGCAGCCTTAAACCGGGAATGGGGGACACTGAAGCTTTCTTT. This encodes CASSLKPGMGDTEAFF.

This rearrangement joins TRBV19 to TRBJ2-3; no definite D call. Germline V gives CDR1 LNHDA, CDR2 SQIVND (reference sequence). This CDR3 has 12 residues. The germline V and J ends were trimmed by 6 bases and 4 bases, with 8 bases remaining between them. CDR3 coding DNA: TGTGCCAGTAGCGACGGACCAGATACGCAGTATTTT. This sequence encodes CASSDGPDTQYF.

V and J are TRBV6-5 and TRBJ1-1, with TRBD1 matching over 10 bases. The CDR3 consists of 16 residues. Trimming at V came to 0 bases and at J to 5 bases, leaving 6 bases not matched to a gene. Germline values: CDR1 MNHEY, CDR2 SVGAGI. The CDR3 is CASSYSLGDRGTEAFF. The CDR3 DNA reads TGTGCCAGCAGTTACTCGCTTGGGGACAGGGGAACTGAAGCTTTCTTT.